This is a list of T cell receptor beta chains from one sample in a study of T cells in Graves' hyperthyroidism and ophthalmopathy. Each CDR3 protein gets one entry after TCRdb re-called the multiplex PCR reads with MiXCR. This table has more than 500,000 distinct CDR3 sequences, 15% to 20% appearing once. Sequencing was done on a sample of blood. Every receptor here comes from a woman in her twenties or thirties with Graves' ophthalmopathy. The CDR3 runs from the conserved cysteine through the conserved F or W. Each record gives: J gene, CDR3 length, D gene, V gene, clone size, CDR3 protein, CDR3 DNA. D genes are given only for firm matches. Size is stated for part of the rows, as once, few or many counts, or as a class when the clone is expanded.

J gene: TRBJ1-2; CDR3 length: 15; D gene: NA; V gene: TRBV28; clone size: many; CDR3 protein: CASRTGSLLNYGYTF; CDR3 DNA: TGTGCCAGCAGGACAGGAAGTCTCCTTAACTATGGCTACACCTTC
J gene: TRBJ2-7; CDR3 length: 13; D gene: NA; V gene: TRBV27; clone size: few; CDR3 protein: CASSLGGFGEQYF; CDR3 DNA: TGTGCCAGCAGTTTAGGGGGCTTCGGGGAGCAGTACTTC
J gene: TRBJ2-1; CDR3 length: 13; D gene: NA; V gene: TRBV6-1; clone size: few; CDR3 protein: CASSEFGYNEQFF; CDR3 DNA: TGTGCCAGCAGTGAATTTGGCTACAATGAGCAGTTCTTC
J gene: TRBJ2-1; CDR3 length: 16; D gene: TRBD2; V gene: TRBV7-9; clone size: few; CDR3 protein: CASSLLAGGPGDEQFF; CDR3 DNA: TGTGCCAGCAGTTTACTAGCGGGAGGGCCGGGCGATGAGCAGTTCTTC
J gene: TRBJ1-4; CDR3 length: 16; D gene: NA; V gene: TRBV20-1; clone size: many; CDR3 protein: CSARDWRTAINEKLFF; CDR3 DNA: TGCAGTGCTAGAGATTGGCGGACAGCGATTAATGAAAAACTGTTTTTT
J gene: TRBJ2-7; CDR3 length: 14; D gene: NA; V gene: TRBV4-3; clone size: NA; CDR3 protein: CASSLNRHSYEQYF; CDR3 DNA: TGCGCCAGCAGCCTTAACAGGCATTCCTACGAGCAGTACTTC
J gene: TRBJ2-2; CDR3 length: 15; D gene: TRBD2; V gene: TRBV20-1; clone size: NA; CDR3 protein: CSARVAGGNTGELFF; CDR3 DNA: TGCAGTGCTAGAGTAGCGGGAGGCAACACCGGGGAGCTGTTTTTT
J gene: TRBJ2-7; CDR3 length: 15; D gene: TRBD2; V gene: TRBV7-8; clone size: NA; CDR3 protein: CASSFQAGDTYEQYF; CDR3 DNA: TGTGCCAGCAGCTTCCAAGCGGGGGATACCTACGAGCAGTACTTC
J gene: TRBJ2-1; CDR3 length: 11; D gene: NA; V gene: TRBV28; clone size: many; CDR3 protein: CASSWENEQFF; CDR3 DNA: TGTGCCAGCAGTTGGGAAAATGAGCAGTTCTTC
J gene: TRBJ2-1; CDR3 length: 12; D gene: NA; V gene: TRBV12-5; clone size: NA; CDR3 protein: CASGLGPGEQFF; CDR3 DNA: TGTGCTAGTGGTTTGGGACCCGGTGAGCAGTTCTTC
J gene: TRBJ2-1; CDR3 length: 15; D gene: TRBD2; V gene: TRBV4-3; clone size: few; CDR3 protein: CASSQEWSSGNEQFF; CDR3 DNA: TGCGCCAGCAGCCAAGAATGGTCTAGCGGTAATGAGCAGTTCTTC
J gene: TRBJ2-2; CDR3 length: 15; D gene: NA; V gene: TRBV12-3/TRBV12-4; clone size: NA; CDR3 protein: CASRNTGSNTGELFF; CDR3 DNA: TGTGCCAGCAGGAACACAGGATCGAACACCGGGGAGCTGTTTTTT
J gene: TRBJ2-1; CDR3 length: 17; D gene: TRBD2; V gene: TRBV24-1; clone size: once; CDR3 protein: CATSDPSGGEGRNEQFF; CDR3 DNA: TGTGCCACCAGTGATCCGTCCGGGGGGGAGGGTCGCAATGAGCAGTTCTTC
J gene: TRBJ2-3; CDR3 length: 17; D gene: NA; V gene: TRBV5-1; clone size: NA; CDR3 protein: CASSLDRGRAPTDTQYF; CDR3 DNA: TGCGCCAGCAGCTTGGACCGGGGCAGGGCCCCCACAGATACGCAGTATTTT
J gene: TRBJ2-7; CDR3 length: 13; D gene: NA; V gene: TRBV11-2; clone size: many; CDR3 protein: CASSLPTSYEQYF; CDR3 DNA: TGTGCCAGCAGCCTCCCGACAAGTTACGAGCAGTACTTC
J gene: TRBJ1-3; CDR3 length: 13; D gene: NA; V gene: TRBV6-1; clone size: NA; CDR3 protein: CASSGDMGNTIYF; CDR3 DNA: TGTGCCAGCAGCGGGGACATGGGAAACACCATATATTTT
J gene: TRBJ1-3; CDR3 length: 13; D gene: NA; V gene: TRBV4-1; clone size: few; CDR3 protein: CASKDISGNTIYF; CDR3 DNA: TGCGCCAGTAAAGACATCTCTGGAAACACCATATATTTT
J gene: TRBJ2-3; CDR3 length: 13; D gene: NA; V gene: TRBV7-2; clone size: NA; CDR3 protein: CASSSPITDTQYF; CDR3 DNA: TGTGCCAGCAGCTCACCCATCACAGATACGCAGTATTTT
J gene: TRBJ2-7; CDR3 length: 15; D gene: TRBD2; V gene: TRBV28; clone size: few; CDR3 protein: CASSSPAGGFYEQYF; CDR3 DNA: TGTGCCAGCAGTTCCCCAGCGGGAGGGTTCTACGAGCAGTACTTC
J gene: TRBJ1-1; CDR3 length: 14; D gene: TRBD1; V gene: TRBV20-1; clone size: few; CDR3 protein: CSARGGTGGVEAFF; CDR3 DNA: TGCAGTGCTAGAGGGGGCACAGGGGGAGTTGAAGCTTTCTTT
J gene: TRBJ1-2; CDR3 length: 15; D gene: NA; V gene: TRBV5-1; clone size: many; CDR3 protein: CASSPSSVLVYGYTF; CDR3 DNA: TGCGCCAGCAGCCCGTCGTCGGTTTTGGTCTACGGCTACACCTTC
J gene: TRBJ1-5; CDR3 length: 17; D gene: NA; V gene: TRBV7-2; clone size: many; CDR3 protein: CASSLRIGGSGNQPQHF; CDR3 DNA: TGTGCCAGCAGCTTAAGAATAGGGGGAAGTGGCAATCAGCCCCAGCATTTT
J gene: TRBJ2-3; CDR3 length: 18; D gene: TRBD2; V gene: TRBV6-2/TRBV6-3; clone size: NA; CDR3 protein: CASSSPGLAGGMKDTQYF; CDR3 DNA: TGTGCCAGCAGCTCCCCGGGACTAGCGGGAGGGATGAAAGATACGCAGTATTTT
J gene: TRBJ2-2; CDR3 length: 14; D gene: NA; V gene: TRBV29-1; clone size: few; CDR3 protein: CSPRSRENTGELFF; CDR3 DNA: TGCAGCCCCCGCAGTAGGGAGAACACCGGGGAGCTGTTTTTT
J gene: TRBJ1-4; CDR3 length: 17; D gene: NA; V gene: TRBV19; clone size: NA; CDR3 protein: CASSRGQILATNEKLFF; CDR3 DNA: TGTGCCAGTAGTAGAGGACAGATTCTTGCAACTAATGAAAAACTGTTTTTT
J gene: TRBJ2-7; CDR3 length: 15; D gene: NA; V gene: TRBV12-3/TRBV12-4; clone size: many; CDR3 protein: CASSLSRGFRGSQYF; CDR3 DNA: TGTGCCAGCAGTTTATCCCGGGGGTTCCGGGGGTCGCAGTACTTC
J gene: TRBJ1-5; CDR3 length: 15; D gene: NA; V gene: TRBV6-1; clone size: NA; CDR3 protein: CASSEVEGRNQPQHF; CDR3 DNA: TGTGCCAGCAGTGAAGTCGAAGGCCGCAATCAGCCCCAGCATTTT